The T cell receptor beta chain under discussion was sequenced for a study of blood T cell repertoires in COVID-19. Produced via immunoSEQ multiplex PCR; TCRdb's table is partial and in-frame only. The top ten clones hold 0.7% to 0.9% of a sample with 150,000 to 200,000 clones, around nine tenths of them seen once. Germline V gene lookup returns CDR1 MNHNS and CDR2 SASEGT. This CDR3 region has 13 residues. V was shortened by 3 bases and J by 5 bases, with 10 bases between the two germline ends. The receptor was isolated from a woman between 18 and 29 years old who had recovered from COVID-19. This chain links TRBV6-1 with TRBJ2-5; D not certain. Input material: peripheral blood. As DNA, the CDR3 is TGTGCCAGCAGTGATTATGTCGGGGAGACCCAGTACTTC. Protein product: CASSDYVGETQYF.